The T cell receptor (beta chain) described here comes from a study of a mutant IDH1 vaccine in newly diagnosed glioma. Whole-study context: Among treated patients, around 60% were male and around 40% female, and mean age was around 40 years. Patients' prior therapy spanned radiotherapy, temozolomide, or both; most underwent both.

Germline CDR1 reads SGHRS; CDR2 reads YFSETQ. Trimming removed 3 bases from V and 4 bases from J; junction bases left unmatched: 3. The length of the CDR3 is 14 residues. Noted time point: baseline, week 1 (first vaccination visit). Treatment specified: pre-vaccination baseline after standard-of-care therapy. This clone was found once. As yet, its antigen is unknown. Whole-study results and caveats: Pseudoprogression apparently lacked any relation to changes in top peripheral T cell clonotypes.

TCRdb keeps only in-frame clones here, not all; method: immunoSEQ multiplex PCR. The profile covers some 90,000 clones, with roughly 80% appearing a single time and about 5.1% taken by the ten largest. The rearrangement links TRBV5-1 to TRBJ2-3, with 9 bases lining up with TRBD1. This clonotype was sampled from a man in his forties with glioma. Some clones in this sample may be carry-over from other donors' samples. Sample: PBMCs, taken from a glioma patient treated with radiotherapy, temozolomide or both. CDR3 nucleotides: TGCGCCAGCAGCTCGGGACAGGGATCAGATACGCAGTATTTT. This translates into CASSSGQGSDTQYF.